What follows are 22 T cell receptor beta chains derived from one specimen sequenced in a study of identical twins. TCRdb recomputed calls from the 5' RACE reads with MiXCR, one row per CDR3 protein. The sample lists 1,800,000 or so distinct CDR3 sequences; about 32% were seen once. The sample consisted of cord blood. Every receptor here comes from a newborn girl in good health.

This clonotype was observed once. CDR3 protein: CASRPFQGAEAFF. The DNA of the CDR3 is TGTGCCAGCAGGCCCTTCCAGGGGGCTGAAGCTTTCTTT. J is TRBJ1-1 and V is TRBV12-3 or TRBV12-4, with 7 bases matching TRBD1. V lost 6 bases and J lost 6; bases outside the gene matches: 7. This CDR3 region has 13 residues.

This clonotype was seen a few times. The chain recombines TRBV10-3 with TRBJ2-6; tentatively, D is TRBD1 (6 bases). The germline V gene encodes CDR1 ENHRY and CDR2 SYGVKD. V was shortened by 6 bases and J by 1 base, with 10 bases between the two germline ends. This CDR3 spans 15 amino acids. CDR3 DNA sequence: TGTGCCATCAGCCCCACAGGGTCTGGGGCCAACGTCCTGACTTTC. Translated: CAISPTGSGANVLTF.

The chain is built from TRBV24-1 and TRBJ2-3; 9 nucleotides align to TRBD2. Losses at the gene ends were 5 bases for V and 3 bases for J; bases not matched to a gene: 8. This CDR3 contains 16 residues. CDR1 and CDR2 from the germline V gene are KGHDR and SFDVKD. In DNA, the CDR3 is TGTGCCACCAGTGGGGGCGGGGGGGCGCGGACAGATACGCAGTATTTT. Translating it yields CATSGGGGARTDTQYF.

This clonotype was observed a handful of times. The V gene is TRBV9, the J gene TRBJ2-1; TRBD1 matches 8 bases. This CDR3 spans 17 amino acids. Trimming cost V 1 base and J 2 bases; bases outside gene matches: 8. Looked up from germline, CDR1 is SGDLS and CDR2 is YYNGEE. The CDR3 DNA reads as TGTGCCAGCAGCGTACAGAGACGACAGGGGCCCTACAATGAGCAGTTCTTC. Translation: CASSVQRRQGPYNEQFF.

There are a few counts of this clonotype. The rearrangement joins TRBV10-3 to TRBJ2-1; a possible D gene is TRBD1 (5 bases). The length of the CDR3 is 16 residues. Germline V gene lookup returns CDR1 ENHRY and CDR2 SYGVKD. Deletions cut 4 bases from V and 3 bases from J, with 16 bases between. The CDR3 DNA sequence: TGTGCCATCAGTGTCGGTGGGGCACCTATCTACAATGAGCAGTTCTTC. It yields the protein CAISVGGAPIYNEQFF.

To note about this clonotype: An end of the junction differs from the germline gene, which may be a read error. This rearrangement joins TRBV12-3 or TRBV12-4 to TRBJ2-3; D gene ambiguous. The CDR3 loop spans 14 amino acids. The CDR3 DNA sequence: TGTGCCAGCAGGGCGGAGTCGCGCACAGATACGGAGTATTTT. Its protein is CASRAESRTDTEYF.

In this sample, this clonotype turned up a few times. The gene calls are TRBV20-1 and TRBJ2-7; D tentatively fits TRBD1 or TRBD2 (6 bases each). CDR3 size: 20 residues. CDR1 is DFQATT, CDR2 SNEGSKA, per germline (reference sequence). V was shortened by 3 bases and J by 1 base, with 31 bases between the two germline ends. In nucleotides, the CDR3 is TGCAGTGCTAGGCCCTGGGGACTTCGGACAGAGTTAATTCTTTCCTACGAGCAGTACTTC. The encoded protein is CSARPWGLRTELILSYEQYF.

This clonotype came up a few times. The chain combines TRBV24-1 with TRBJ2-1; 8 bases map to TRBD1. CDR1 is KGHDR and CDR2 is SFDVKD in the germline V gene. V lost 3 bases and J lost 2; bases outside the gene matches: 2. The CDR3 extends over 15 amino acids. CDR3 bases: TGTGCCACCAGTGATCCGGGACAGGCCTACAATGAGCAGTTCTTC. This gives the protein CATSDPGQAYNEQFF.

This clonotype was seen many times. The chain carries TRBV28 and TRBJ2-7, with D perhaps matching TRBD2 (6 bases). CDR3 size: 14 residues. From germline, CDR1 is MDHEN and CDR2 SYDVKM. V dropped 6 bases and J dropped 2 bases, with 14 bases sitting between them. Here the CDR3 reads CASSLGTVPYEQYF. Written as DNA, the CDR3 is TGTGCCAGCAGCTTAGGGACTGTTCCCTACGAGCAGTACTTC.

With regard to this clonotype: A much larger clonotype is one base distant, so this may be a read error. The V and J genes are TRBV29-1 and TRBJ2-3; D is ambiguous. This CDR3 spans 14 amino acids. Germline CDR1 is SQVTM and CDR2 is ANQGSEA. The CDR3 loop is CSVEDKADTDTRYF. As DNA, the CDR3 is TGCAGCGTTGAAGATAAGGCTGACACAGATACGCGGTATTTT.

The chain is built from TRBV7-9 and TRBJ2-1; D tentatively fits TRBD1 or TRBD2 (5 bases each). CDR1 SEHNR and CDR2 FQNEAQ come from the germline V gene (reference sequence). V was pared by 8 bases and J by 8 bases, with 13 bases between. CDR3 length: 12 residues. CDR3 in amino acids: CASLRRGDEQFF. The DNA for the CDR3 is TGTGCCAGCCTCCGTCGGGGCGATGAGCAGTTCTTC.

The table lists this clonotype with a few counts. V usage is TRBV2 and J usage is TRBJ2-6, with D possibly TRBD1 on 6 matching bases. Germline V gene sequence: CDR1 SNHLY, CDR2 FYNNEI. The CDR3 sequence is 16 residues long. Trimming took off 8 bases at V and 0 bases at J, with 14 bases between the two ends. As DNA, the CDR3 is TGTGCCAGCCGCGGAGGACAGCTCTCTGGGGCCAACGTCCTGACTTTC. Translating it yields CASRGGQLSGANVLTF.

Notes on this clonotype: At one end the junction does not follow the germline gene, possibly because of a read error. The chain carries TRBV27 and TRBJ1-5, with TRBD1 identical over 7 bases. The germline V gene has CDR1 MNHEY and CDR2 SMNVEV (reference sequence). The CDR3 covers 17 residues. This CDR3 is CASSSRQGRNSNRPQHF. As DNA, the CDR3 is TGTGCCAGCAGTTCAAGACAGGGACGAAATAGCAATCGGCCCCAGCATTTT.

This rearrangement joins TRBV2 to TRBJ2-1; 10 bases line up with TRBD2. Trimming cost V 6 bases and J 6 bases; bases outside gene matches: 8. Germline V CDR1 and CDR2: SNHLY, FYNNEI. The CDR3 is 15 residues long. The CDR3 loop reads CASSYSGGLSNEQFF. As DNA, the CDR3 is TGTGCCAGCAGCTATAGCGGGGGGCTTAGCAATGAGCAGTTCTTC.

This clonotype was recorded at least ten times. V is TRBV29-1 and J is TRBJ2-6; D ambiguous. Per germline, CDR1 SQVTM and CDR2 ANQGSEA. This CDR3 has 13 residues. The V end was cut by 7 bases, the J end by 0 bases, with 7 bases between. CDR3 bases: TGCAGCGCAAGCAACTCTGGGGCCAACGTCCTGACTTTC. It encodes CSASNSGANVLTF. The full variable domain, rest sourced from reference TRBV29-1 and TRBJ2-6, is SAVISQKPSRDICQRGTSLTIQCQVDSQVTMMFWYRQQPGQSLTLIATANQGSEATYESGFVIDKFPISRPNLTFSTLTVSNMSPEDSSIYLCSASNSGANVLTFGAGSRLTVL.

The chain carries TRBV18 and TRBJ2-4; TRBD1 matches 11 bases. The CDR3 extends over 14 amino acids. Germline V gives CDR1 KGHSH, CDR2 LQKENI. The V segment lost 6 bases and the J segment 8 bases; nucleotides outside the gene matches: 6. CDR3 amino acids: CASSRGQGDDIQYF. Written as DNA, the CDR3 is TGTGCCAGCTCCCGGGGACAGGGGGACGACATTCAGTACTTC.

Notes on this clonotype: A much larger clone differs from this one at a single base, so this may be a read error. The rearrangement joins TRBV6-2 or TRBV6-3 to TRBJ2-7; 9 nucleotides align to TRBD1. Germline V gene lookup returns CDR1 MNHEY and CDR2 SVGEGT. The CDR3 covers 15 residues. After removal of 6 bases from V and 1 base from J, the junction contained 7 bases not matched to a gene. CDR3 coding DNA: TGTGCCAGCAGATACACCGGGACAGGGTCCTACGAGCAGTACTTC. Translated, it gives CASRYTGTGSYEQYF.

This clonotype was seen only a few times. The chain carries TRBV2 and TRBJ2-1; no firm D call. Germline V gene data show CDR1 as SNHLY and CDR2 as FYNNEI. Deletions cut 7 bases from V and 3 bases from J, with 13 bases between. The CDR3 is 14 amino acids. The CDR3 region is CASITARDYNEQFF. CDR3 nucleotide sequence: TGTGCCAGCATTACCGCTAGGGACTACAATGAGCAGTTCTTC. The full variable domain, with the rest looked up from reference TRBV2 and TRBJ2-1, is EPEVTQTPSHQVTQMGQEVILRCVPISNHLYFYWYRQILGQKVEFLVSFYNNEISEKSEIFDDQFSVERPDGSNFTLKIRSTKLEDSAMYFCASITARDYNEQFFGPGTRLTVL.

Only a few counts were recorded for this clonotype. The chain couples TRBV28 to TRBJ1-5; 7 bases agree with TRBD1. The CDR3 sequence is 14 residues long. The V gene end was trimmed by 8 bases and the J gene end by 2 bases; junction bases not matched to a gene: 6. The germline CDR1 and CDR2 sequences are MDHEN and SYDVKM. CDR3: CASHRGGGNQPQHF. The CDR3 bases are TGTGCCAGCCACAGGGGTGGGGGCAATCAGCCCCAGCATTTT.

This clonotype has ten or more counts. V gene TRBV4-2 combines with J gene TRBJ2-5; 10 positions agree with TRBD2. This CDR3 spans 16 amino acids. With V trimmed by 1 base and J by 3 bases, 5 bases remained unmatched. Germline V gene data show CDR1 as LGHNA and CDR2 as YNFKEQ. Written as DNA, the CDR3 is TGTGCCAGCAGCCAAGGAATAGCGGGAGGTGAAGAGACCCAGTACTTC. Amino acids: CASSQGIAGGEETQYF.

There are a few counts of this clonotype. The chain employs TRBV14 and TRBJ2-5, with no clear D. The V gene's germline CDR1 is SGHDN and CDR2 FVKESK. The CDR3 runs to 14 residues. V was shortened by 4 bases and J by 0 bases, with 9 bases between the two germline ends. CDR3 sequence: CASSPKWHQETQYF. The DNA for the CDR3 is TGTGCCAGCAGCCCGAAGTGGCACCAAGAGACCCAGTACTTC.

This chain joins TRBV24-1 and TRBJ2-1; tentatively, D is TRBD1 or TRBD2 (5 bases each). CDR3 length: 18 amino acids. V was shortened by 1 base and J by 12 bases, with 27 bases between the two germline ends. The germline V gene has CDR1 KGHDR and CDR2 SFDVKD. CDR3 amino acids: CATSDFGAPWDSTDTQFF. CDR3 coding DNA: TGTGCCACCAGTGATTTCGGGGCCCCGTGGGATAGCACAGATACGCAGTTCTTC.